Shown below are 9 T cell receptor beta chains from a single sample sequenced in a study of T cell responses to AZD1222 COVID-19 vaccine. The data were produced by immunoSEQ multiplex PCR, yet TCRdb's version contains in-frame clones alone and is incomplete. The table includes 150,000 to 200,000 clones, about 90% detected once. Specimen: peripheral blood, collected 28 days after the second AZD1222 dose. The receptors were sampled from an adult who received the AZD1222 COVID-19 vaccine.

The chain joins TRBV7-9 to TRBJ1-1; weak D call: TRBD1 (5 bases). Germline assignment: CDR1 SEHNR and CDR2 FQNEAQ (reference sequence). The CDR3 runs 12 residues. The V and J ends lost 6 bases and 2 bases respectively, with 7 bases between them. CDR3: CASSRTNTEAFF. The CDR3 DNA reads as TGTGCCAGCAGTAGGACAAACACTGAAGCTTTCTTT. Supplemented by reference TRBV7-9 and TRBJ1-1, the full variable domain reads DTGVSQNPRHKITKRGQNVTFRCDPISEHNRLYWYRQTLGQGPEFLTYFQNEAQLEKSRLLSDRFSAERPKGSFSTLEIQRTEQGDSAMYLCASSRTNTEAFFGQGTRLTVV.

V gene TRBV9 combines with J gene TRBJ1-1; unclear D gene. This CDR3 is built from 14 residues. With 0 bases removed from V and 1 base from J, the gap between germline ends came to 7 bases. The germline CDR1 and CDR2 sequences are SGDLS and YYNGEE. The CDR3 sequence is CASSVAGANTEAFF. In DNA, the CDR3 is TGTGCCAGCAGCGTAGCGGGTGCGAACACTGAAGCTTTCTTT.

The chain links TRBV14 to TRBJ1-1, with unresolved D. This CDR3 comprises 13 residues. CDR1 is SGHDN, CDR2 FVKESK, per germline. Trimming stripped 4 bases from V and 5 bases from J, with 11 bases between. The CDR3 DNA is TGTGCCAGCAGCCTAGGAGCGATGACTGAAGCTTTCTTT. Translated: CASSLGAMTEAFF.

The V and J genes are TRBV15 and TRBJ1-5, with 11 nucleotides matching TRBD1. The J segment lost 8 bases and the V segment lost 6 bases, leaving 3 bases of the junction unmatched. The CDR3 has 13 amino acids. CDR1 LNHNV and CDR2 YYDKDF come from the germline V gene (reference sequence). CDR3 region: CATRDRGLEPQHF. CDR3 bases: TGTGCCACCAGGGACAGGGGGCTTGAGCCCCAGCATTTT. Combining the CDR3 with reference TRBV15 and TRBJ1-5 gives the whole variable domain DAMVIQNPRYQVTQFGKPVTLSCSQTLNHNVMYWYQQKSSQAPKLLFHYYDKDFNNEADTPDNFQSRRPNTSFCFLDIRSPGLGDTAMYLCATRDRGLEPQHFGDGTRLSIL.

The chain has TRBV6-2 or TRBV6-3 and TRBJ2-7; D is unresolved. CDR1 is MNHEY and CDR2 is SVGEGT in the germline V gene. The germline V and J ends were trimmed by 4 bases and 5 bases, with 15 bases remaining between them. The CDR3 spans 14 residues. CDR3 region: CASSSVPSHHEQYF. The CDR3 DNA reads TGTGCCAGCAGTTCCGTCCCCTCGCACCACGAGCAGTACTTC.

This clone has only a few counts. J is TRBJ1-1 and V is TRBV2; D unclear. Between the trimmed V and J ends, which lost 3 bases and 8 bases, there was a span of 10 bases. The CDR3 covers 12 residues. CDR1 is SNHLY, CDR2 FYNNEI, per germline. The CDR3 here is CASSDPRIEAFF. The CDR3 nucleotides read TGTGCCAGCAGTGACCCCAGGATCGAAGCTTTCTTT.

The rearrangement uses TRBV7-3 and TRBJ1-1; D call uncertain. The V end was cut by 5 bases, the J end by 0 bases, with 10 bases between. The CDR3 has 14 amino acids. The germline V gene encodes CDR1 SGHTA and CDR2 FQGTGA. The CDR3 spells CASSLSGMNTEAFF. CDR3 coding DNA: TGTGCCAGCAGCCTCTCCGGGATGAACACTGAAGCTTTCTTT.

The rearrangement links TRBV9 to TRBJ2-5; D is perhaps TRBD1 or TRBD2 (6 bases each). CDR1 SGDLS and CDR2 YYNGEE come from the germline V gene. The CDR3 has 13 residues. V was trimmed by 2 bases and J by 4 bases, leaving 9 bases between them. CDR3 bases: TGTGCCAGCAGCGTCGAGGGGGGAGAGACCCAGTACTTC. This gives the protein CASSVEGGETQYF.

The genes are TRBV6-6 and TRBJ1-1; TRBD1 agrees at 7 bases. The J segment lost 0 bases and the V segment lost 2 bases, leaving 3 bases of the junction unmatched. CDR3 length: 15 residues. CDR1 is MNHNY and CDR2 is SVGAGI in the germline V gene (reference sequence). CDR3 sequence: CASSYGTDMNTEAFF. The CDR3 DNA is TGTGCCAGCAGTTACGGGACAGATATGAACACTGAAGCTTTCTTT.